This TCR beta chain originates from a study of blood T cell repertoires in COVID-19. Germline-derived CDR1 and CDR2 are KGHSH and LQKENI. The CDR3 is 14 amino acids. V was trimmed by 4 bases and J by 4 bases, leaving 11 bases between them. This table comes from immunoSEQ multiplex PCR, and its TCRdb copy is limited to in-frame clones, with some not included. The sample yields fewer than 500,000 clones, roughly nine tenths seen once. V usage is TRBV18 and J usage is TRBJ2-1; tentative D call: TRBD1 (6 bases). The clonotype originates from a young woman who had recovered from COVID-19. The sequencing sample was made of PBMCs or T cells enriched from blood (not recorded which). CDR3 sequence reads: CASSHTRGYNEQFF. Written as DNA, the CDR3 is TGTGCCAGCTCACACACCAGGGGATACAATGAGCAGTTCTTC.